These 22 T cell receptor beta chains share one sample of origin, sequenced in a study of control samples from healthy donors and cancer patients. TCRdb's copy holds only in-frame clones and misses some; the assay was immunoSEQ multiplex PCR. The sample holds some 70,000 clones, 84% seen once. Sequences were obtained from PBMCs. The receptors here all came from a woman aged 50 to 60 with lung cancer.

The chain uses TRBV5-4 and TRBJ1-1; D not certain. This CDR3 spans 12 amino acids. Germline V lookup: CDR1 SGHNT, CDR2 YYREEE (reference sequence). Trimming stripped 0 bases from V and 4 bases from J, with 4 bases between. The CDR3: CASSLGRTEAFF. The CDR3 DNA reads as TGTGCCAGCAGCTTGGGCCGCACTGAAGCTTTCTTT.

The genes are TRBV27 and TRBJ1-2, with a possible D match to TRBD1 (6 bases). This CDR3 has 12 residues. V was shortened by 8 bases and J by 4 bases, with 11 bases between the two germline ends. In germline, CDR1 is MNHEY, CDR2 SMNVEV (reference sequence). The DNA for the CDR3 is TGTGCCAGCTCAGACAGGTTCTATGGCTACACCTTC. Its protein product is CASSDRFYGYTF.

V usage is TRBV30 and J usage is TRBJ1-5; D might be TRBD1 (6 bases). Between the trimmed V and J ends, which lost 5 bases and 2 bases, there was a span of 16 bases. CDR3 length: 15 amino acids. Per germline, CDR1 GTSNPN and CDR2 SVGIG (reference sequence). CDR3 nucleotide sequence: TGTGCCTGGGGGGAACAGGGAGACCGCAATCAGCCCCAGCATTTT. It is translated as CAWGEQGDRNQPQHF. Drawing the rest from reference TRBV30 and TRBJ1-5, the complete variable domain is SQTIHQWPATLVQPVGSPLSLECTVEGTSNPNLYWYRQAAGRGLQLLFYSVGIGQISSEVPQNLSASRPQDRQFILSSKKLLLSDSGFYLCAWGEQGDRNQPQHFGDGTRLSIL.

This clone turned up a few times. The chain carries TRBV27 and TRBJ2-1, with D hard to call. The CDR3 has 13 residues. Germline assignment: CDR1 MNHEY and CDR2 SMNVEV (reference sequence). Trimming cost V 7 bases and J 5 bases, with 12 bases left between them. The CDR3 loop reads CASKQRADNEQFF. In nucleotides, the CDR3 is TGTGCCAGCAAGCAACGGGCCGACAATGAGCAGTTCTTC.

Remarks on this clone: A much larger clonotype is one base distant, so this may be a read error. This chain links TRBV18 with TRBJ2-2; D remains unclear. This CDR3 comprises 11 residues. Per germline, CDR1 KGHSH and CDR2 LQKENI. V lost 3 bases to trimming and J lost 6 bases, with 2 bases between them. CDR3 in amino acids: CASSPPGELFF. CDR3 in DNA: TGTGCCAGCTCACCCCCCGGGGAGCTGTTTTTT.

This clone was found once. This rearrangement joins TRBV5-5 to TRBJ1-1, with 11 bases aligning to TRBD1. With 4 bases clipped from V and 0 bases from J, the junction kept 8 bases outside the gene matches. The CDR3 spans 17 residues. Germline loops: CDR1 SGHKS, CDR2 YYEKEE (reference sequence). Here the CDR3 reads CASSPDRGRSMNTEAFF. Written as DNA, the CDR3 is TGTGCCAGCAGCCCGGACAGGGGGCGTTCTATGAACACTGAAGCTTTCTTT.

The V call is TRBV2, the J call TRBJ1-1, with D uncertain. This CDR3 is 13 amino acids long. V was trimmed by 1 base and J by 9 bases, leaving 12 bases between them. The germline V gene encodes CDR1 SNHLY and CDR2 FYNNEI. CDR3 amino acids: CASSEGEAGKAFF. The CDR3 DNA is TGTGCCAGCAGTGAAGGAGAGGCCGGTAAAGCTTTCTTT.

This clone has more than one count but fewer than ten. The V call is TRBV18, the J call TRBJ1-1; D is possibly TRBD1 (5 bases). In germline, CDR1 is KGHSH, CDR2 LQKENI. The CDR3 loop spans 15 amino acids. Trimming shortened V by 4 bases and J by 4 bases, and 16 bases separated the two germline ends. CDR3 nucleotide sequence: TGTGCCAGCTCACAGTCCCAGGGACGGGGCACTGAAGCTTTCTTT. Amino acids: CASSQSQGRGTEAFF. Full variable domain (outside the CDR3, taken from reference TRBV18 and TRBJ1-1): NAGVMQNPRHLVRRRGQEARLRCSPMKGHSHVYWYRQLPEEGLKFMVYLQKENIIDESGMPKERFSAEFPKEGPSILRIQQVVRGDSAAYFCASSQSQGRGTEAFFGQGTRLTVV.

A few counts support this clone. The chain employs TRBV12-3 or TRBV12-4 and TRBJ1-1; D gene unclear. The CDR3 covers 12 residues. Trimming removed 6 bases from V and 6 bases from J, with 11 bases in between. The CDR3: CASRESRAEAFF. The CDR3 coding sequence is TGTGCCAGCAGAGAATCGAGGGCTGAAGCTTTCTTT.

This clone was recorded once. This chain uses TRBV11-2 with TRBJ1-2, with D possibly being TRBD1 (6 bases). The germline V gene encodes CDR1 SGHAT and CDR2 FQNNGV. Trimming shortened V by 5 bases and J by 4 bases, and 14 bases separated the two germline ends. The length of the CDR3 is 14 residues. The CDR3 DNA is TGTGCCAGCAGCCTTGAAATGGGGGCCTATGGCTACACCTTC. Residues: CASSLEMGAYGYTF. The full variable domain, in which reference TRBV11-2 and TRBJ1-2 provide the parts outside the CDR3, is EAGVAQSPRYKIIEKRQSVAFWCNPISGHATLYWYQQILGQGPKLLIQFQNNGVVDDSQLPKDRFSAERLKGVDSTLKIQPAKLEDSAVYLCASSLEMGAYGYTFGSGTRLTVV.

The table lists this clone with a count of one. The rearrangement joins TRBV18 to TRBJ1-2; D unclear. Trimming pared 4 bases from V and 2 bases from J, leaving 11 bases between. Germline CDR1 KGHSH, CDR2 LQKENI. The CDR3 length is 14 residues. The CDR3 region is CASSRSDGNYGYTF. CDR3 bases: TGTGCCAGCTCACGCTCAGACGGGAACTATGGCTACACCTTC.

The chain uses TRBV7-2 and TRBJ1-2; tentative D call: TRBD1 (6 bases). Germline lookup yields CDR1 SGHTA and CDR2 FQGNSA. CDR3 size: 15 residues. V lost 0 bases and J lost 2, with 10 bases in between. The CDR3 coding sequence is TGTGCCAGCAGCTTAGCGCAGGGACAAAACTATGGCTACACCTTC. This sequence encodes CASSLAQGQNYGYTF.

The chain has TRBV7-9 and TRBJ1-2, with a weak D call TRBD1 (6 bases). Germline lookup yields CDR1 SEHNR and CDR2 FQNEAQ (reference sequence). The V end was cut by 2 bases, the J end by 6 bases, with 10 bases between. The CDR3 has 13 residues. CDR3 coding DNA: TGTGCCAGCAGCTTAATGACAGGCGATGGCTACACCTTC. Its protein is CASSLMTGDGYTF. Looking up the rest from reference TRBV7-9 and TRBJ1-2 gives the full variable domain: DTGVSQNPRHKITKRGQNVTFRCDPISEHNRLYWYRQTLGQGPEFLTYFQNEAQLEKSRLLSDRFSAERPKGSFSTLEIQRTEQGDSAMYLCASSLMTGDGYTFGSGTRLTVV.

V is TRBV19 and J is TRBJ1-1; D perhaps matches TRBD1 (6 bases). This CDR3 contains 18 residues. V was pared by 1 base and J by 4 bases, with 22 bases between. CDR1 LNHDA and CDR2 SQIVND come from the germline V gene (reference sequence). The CDR3 loop is CASSIVGGRGSRGTEAFF. The CDR3 nucleotides are TGTGCCAGTAGTATAGTAGGGGGAAGAGGCTCAAGAGGCACTGAAGCTTTCTTT.

The chain recombines TRBV13 with TRBJ2-1; 10 bases are shared with TRBD2. The CDR3 contains 16 residues. Germline values: CDR1 PRHDT, CDR2 FYEKMQ (reference sequence). After removal of 5 bases from V and 10 bases from J, the junction contained 14 bases not matched to a gene. Here the CDR3 DNA reads TGTGCCAGCAGCCAAATCGTAGCGGGGGGCCCTAAGGAGCAGTTCTTC. Translated, it gives CASSQIVAGGPKEQFF.

J is TRBJ2-2 and V is TRBV11-1, with D perhaps matching TRBD2 (7 bases). Deletions cut 3 bases from V and 9 bases from J, with 17 bases between. This CDR3 comprises 15 residues. Germline values: CDR1 SGHAT, CDR2 FQDESV (reference sequence). As DNA, the CDR3 is TGTGCCAGCAGCTTCGAGGGGGGGTTCTCCAGGGAGCTGTTTTTT. This translates into CASSFEGGFSRELFF.

As DNA, the CDR3 is TGTGCCAGCAGGGTTGACAGGGACACCGGGGAGCTGTTTTTT. Its protein product is CASRVDRDTGELFF. The chain joins TRBV6-5 to TRBJ2-2; 7 nucleotides align to TRBD1. Trimming removed 6 bases from V and 3 bases from J; junction bases left unmatched: 4. Germline V gives CDR1 MNHEY, CDR2 SVGAGI. The CDR3 totals 14 residues.

V and J are TRBV7-9 and TRBJ2-1, with D possibly matching TRBD2 (5 bases). The CDR3 is 17 residues long. V lost 1 base and J lost 5, with 18 bases in between. Germline V gene lookup returns CDR1 SEHNR and CDR2 FQNEAQ (reference sequence). The CDR3 here is CASSLEDFVVGDNEQFF. The CDR3 DNA reads as TGTGCCAGCAGCTTAGAGGATTTCGTCGTCGGGGACAATGAGCAGTTCTTC.

V gene TRBV30 combines with J gene TRBJ1-5, with TRBD1 matching 7 bases. J gave up 4 bases and V 1 base, and 4 bases lay outside the gene matches. Germline V lookup: CDR1 GTSNPN, CDR2 SVGIG (reference sequence). The CDR3 loop spans 14 amino acids. The DNA of the CDR3 is TGTGCCTGGAGTGGACAGACAGGGAATCAGCCCCAGCATTTT. Amino acids: CAWSGQTGNQPQHF.

The chain has TRBV9 and TRBJ2-1; D might be TRBD2 (6 bases). The V and J ends lost 0 bases and 9 bases respectively, with 16 bases between them. The CDR3 has 15 residues. The germline V gene has CDR1 SGDLS and CDR2 YYNGEE. CDR3 bases: TGTGCCAGCAGCGTAGGGATTAGCGGCGGGGTTGAGCAGTTCTTC. Its protein product is CASSVGISGGVEQFF.

The chain has TRBV2 and TRBJ1-1; D is unresolved. Germline V gene sequence: CDR1 SNHLY, CDR2 FYNNEI. Trimming stripped 4 bases from V and 3 bases from J, with 6 bases between. CDR3 length: 12 amino acids. The CDR3 DNA reads as TGTGCCAGCAGTGTCCAGTACACTGAAGCTTTCTTT. Amino acid sequence: CASSVQYTEAFF.

The V and J genes are TRBV9 and TRBJ1-6; D remains ambiguous. The CDR3 has 13 residues. Germline-derived CDR1 and CDR2 are SGDLS and YYNGEE. V lost 0 bases to trimming and J lost 6 bases, with 4 bases between them. Here the CDR3 reads CASSVDLNSPLHF. The DNA for the CDR3 is TGTGCCAGCAGCGTAGACCTTAATTCACCCCTCCACTTT.